This TCR beta chain was identified during a study of OX40 agonist ivuxolimab in advanced cancers. In the study overall: Ivuxolimab doses were 0.01, 0.1, 0.3, 1.5, 3 or 10 mg/kg every 2 weeks.

At baseline, cycle 4 day 1, and cycle 7 day 1, blood was sampled. The CDR3 contains 15 residues. The V gene's germline CDR1 is SGHNT and CDR2 YYREEE (reference sequence). V lost 2 bases and J lost 5, with 14 bases in between. The protocol was immunoSEQ multiplex PCR, while the TCRdb copy is restricted to in-frame clones and leaves out a portion. The table lists approximately 64,000 clones, 70% to 90% of them singletons. Note on this clone: Its antigen is still unknown.

Notes on the study in general: Dose levels from 0.1 to 3.0 mg/kg saw CD4+ and CD8+ blood T cells expand clonally by week 6.

The sequencing used CD4+ or CD8+ T cells sorted from blood, collected in a trial of the OX40 agonist ivuxolimab. The receptor was isolated from an adult with an advanced solid tumor such as melanoma, head and neck, liver or kidney cancer. The chain couples TRBV5-4 to TRBJ2-1; D may correspond to TRBD1 or TRBD2 (6 bases each). The CDR3 DNA is TGTGCCAGCAGCTTTTGGGGGGCAGGCCACAATGAGCAGTTCTTC. It is translated as CASSFWGAGHNEQFF.